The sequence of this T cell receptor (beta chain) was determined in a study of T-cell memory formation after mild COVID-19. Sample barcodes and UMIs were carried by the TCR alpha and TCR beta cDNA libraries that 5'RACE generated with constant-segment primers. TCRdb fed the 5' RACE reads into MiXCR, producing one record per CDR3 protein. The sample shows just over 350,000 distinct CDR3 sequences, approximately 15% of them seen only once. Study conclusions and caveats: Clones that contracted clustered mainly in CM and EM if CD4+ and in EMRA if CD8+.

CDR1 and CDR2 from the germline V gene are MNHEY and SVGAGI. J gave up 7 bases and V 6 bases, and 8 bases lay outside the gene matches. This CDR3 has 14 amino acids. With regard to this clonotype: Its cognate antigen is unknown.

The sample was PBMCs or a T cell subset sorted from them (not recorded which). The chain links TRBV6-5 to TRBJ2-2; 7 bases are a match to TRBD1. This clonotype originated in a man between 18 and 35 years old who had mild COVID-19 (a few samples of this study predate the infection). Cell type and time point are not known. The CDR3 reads CASRPTGVDGELFF. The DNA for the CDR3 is TGTGCCAGCAGACCCACAGGGGTGGACGGGGAGCTGTTTTTT.